The rows below give T cell receptor beta chains drawn from one sample of a study of CD8+CD57+ T cells in acquired aplastic anemia. TCRdb passed the reads through MiXCR, listing each CDR3 protein once. This table holds fewer than 80,000 distinct CDR3 sequences, 70% found once. The sequenced sample consisted of sorted CD4+, CD8+, or CD8+CD57+ T cells (not recorded which) from PBMCs. These receptors came from a human donor with aplastic anemia. CDR3s include the opening cysteine and the closing phenylalanine or tryptophan. D genes are given only for firm matches. Only part of the rows carry a size: once, few, many, or a class if the clone is expanded.

-,once,TRBV29-1,TRBJ1-5,12,TGCAGCGCACGGTATAGCAATCAGCCCCAGCATTTT,CSARYSNQPQHF
TRBD2,-,TRBV19,TRBJ2-7,18,TGTGCCAGTATAACCGGGACTAGCGGGAGGCAGAGCTCCTACGAGCAGTACTTC,CASITGTSGRQSSYEQYF
-,once,TRBV18,TRBJ1-5,14,TGTGCCAGCTCGCTCACAATAGGCAATCAGCCCCAGCATTTT,CASSLTIGNQPQHF
-,-,TRBV10-3,TRBJ1-5,13,TGTGCCATCAGTGGGACCGCAGCTCAGCCCCAGCATTTT,CAISGTAAQPQHF
-,-,TRBV12-3/TRBV12-4,TRBJ2-5,11,TGTGCCAGCAGTCGGACACAGACCCAGTACTTC,CASSRTQTQYF
-,-,TRBV7-6,TRBJ1-6,14,TGTGCCAGCAGCTTGTGGACGGTTAATTCACCCCTCCACTTT,CASSLWTVNSPLHF
TRBD1,many,TRBV5-4,TRBJ1-1,14,TGTGCCAGCAGTTGGGGACAGGGAGGAACTGAAGCTTTCTTT,CASSWGQGGTEAFF
TRBD2,once,TRBV7-9,TRBJ2-1,17,TGTGCCAGCAGCTTACGACTAGCGGGAGGGCCGAGTGATGAGCAGTTCTTC,CASSLRLAGGPSDEQFF
-,-,TRBV25-1,TRBJ1-1,14,TGTGCCAGCAGTCTCATGGGCCGGGACACTGAAGCTTTCTTT,CASSLMGRDTEAFF
TRBD1,-,TRBV7-2,TRBJ1-5,15,TGTGCCAGCAGCTTACTTAAGACAGGGCCTCAGCCCCAGCATTTT,CASSLLKTGPQPQHF
TRBD2,few,TRBV7-3,TRBJ2-7,14,TGTGCCAGCAGTCGGACTAGCGGAGCTCCTGAGCAGTACTTC,CASSRTSGAPEQYF
-,-,TRBV2,TRBJ1-2,11,TGTGCCAGCAGTGTATTCGATGGCTACACCTTC,CASSVFDGYTF
-,once,TRBV10-1,TRBJ1-3,15,TGCGCCAGCAGTGAGTACGGTAGCTCTGGAAACACCATATATTTT,CASSEYGSSGNTIYF
TRBD1,-,TRBV6-1,TRBJ1-5,14,TGTGCCAGCAGTACCAGGGGGCCGGATCAGCCCCAGCATTTT,CASSTRGPDQPQHF
-,-,TRBV15,TRBJ2-1,16,TGTGCCACCAGCAGGTCGGGAAGCCTCTCCTACAATGAGCAGTTCTTC,CATSRSGSLSYNEQFF
-,once,TRBV7-8,TRBJ2-2,12,TGTGCCAGCAGCTTTAAGGCCGGGGAGCTGTTTTTT,CASSFKAGELFF
TRBD1,-,TRBV19,TRBJ2-7,14,TGTGCCAGTAGTCCCTCGGCACAGGGGCTCGAGCAGTACTTC,CASSPSAQGLEQYF
-,many,TRBV15,TRBJ1-5,15,TGTGCCACCAGCAGAGAATGGACAGCTAATCAGCCCCAGCATTTT,CATSREWTANQPQHF
TRBD2,-,TRBV29-1,TRBJ2-1,11,TGCAGCGTGGGACTAGTCGATGAGCAGTTCTTC,CSVGLVDEQFF
TRBD2,-,TRBV10-3,TRBJ2-5,15,TGTGCCACCGCGTCTAGCGGGAGGTATCAAGAGACCCAGTACTTC,CATASSGRYQETQYF